This TCR beta chain was identified in a study of lymphopenia after photon versus proton radiotherapy. Comments on this clone: Its target is not known.

TCRdb's copy holds only in-frame clones and misses some; the assay was immunoSEQ multiplex PCR. The table shows approximately 22,000 clones, with roughly 85% occurring only once. Trimming stripped 3 bases from V and 6 bases from J, with 17 bases between. This CDR3 is built from 16 residues. Germline CDR1 reads KGHSH; CDR2 reads LQKENI. Whole-study findings and limits: Oligoclonal CD8+ Temra expansion after nadir drove photon patients' diversity drop.

The material sequenced was peripheral blood, taken from a patient treated with proton-based radiotherapy. The clonotype comes from a woman between 70 and 85 years old with pancreatic cancer. The chain carries TRBV18 and TRBJ2-2; no clear D. Written as DNA, the CDR3 is TGTGCCAGCTCACCCGCGCAGGCTAATAAACCCGGGGAGCTGTTTTTT. Translating it yields CASSPAQANKPGELFF. Full variable domain (remainder filled in from reference TRBV18 and TRBJ2-2): NAGVMQNPRHLVRRRGQEARLRCSPMKGHSHVYWYRQLPEEGLKFMVYLQKENIIDESGMPKERFSAEFPKEGPSILRIQQVVRGDSAAYFCASSPAQANKPGELFFGEGSRLTVL.